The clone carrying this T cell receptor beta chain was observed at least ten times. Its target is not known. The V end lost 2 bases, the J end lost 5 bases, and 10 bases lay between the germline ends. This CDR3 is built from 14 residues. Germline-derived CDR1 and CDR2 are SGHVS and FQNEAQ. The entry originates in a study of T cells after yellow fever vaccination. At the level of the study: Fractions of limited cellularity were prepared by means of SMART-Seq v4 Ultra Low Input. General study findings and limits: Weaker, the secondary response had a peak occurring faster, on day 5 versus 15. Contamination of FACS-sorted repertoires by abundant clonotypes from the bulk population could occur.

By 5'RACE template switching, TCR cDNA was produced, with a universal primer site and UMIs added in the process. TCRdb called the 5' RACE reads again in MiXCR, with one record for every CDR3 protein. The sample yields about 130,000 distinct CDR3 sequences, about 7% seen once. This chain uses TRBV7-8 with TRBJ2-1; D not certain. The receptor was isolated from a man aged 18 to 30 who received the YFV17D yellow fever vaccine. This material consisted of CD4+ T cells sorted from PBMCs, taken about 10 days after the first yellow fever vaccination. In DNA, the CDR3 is TGTGCCAGCAGCTTAAAATGGCGCGACAATGAGCAGTTCTTC. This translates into CASSLKWRDNEQFF.